This T cell receptor (beta chain) was recorded in a study of blood T cell repertoires in COVID-19. Overall study: T cells, B-cell-depleted T cells, or PBMCs provided the cDNA or gDNA that served as material.

Germline CDR1 reads SGHTA; CDR2 reads FQGNSA. J lost 5 bases, V lost 0 bases, and 8 bases had no gene match. This CDR3 comprises 17 residues. Source study methods: By means of reference gene primer amplification, nucleated cell counts were estimated. TCRdb's copy holds only in-frame clones and misses some; the assay was immunoSEQ multiplex PCR. The V and J calls and clone size are taken from that table; D and trimming were inferred from the DNA. The sample holds approximately 60,000 clones, about four fifths seen once. The clonotype comes from a woman over 75 with acute or convalescent COVID-19. The chain combines TRBV7-2 with TRBJ2-5, with TRBD2 identical over 11 bases. Sequencing was performed on peripheral blood. CDR3 loop: CASSLAALAGGGETQYF. CDR3 nucleotides: TGTGCCAGCAGCTTAGCGGCGCTAGCGGGGGGCGGGGAGACCCAGTACTTC.